Given below is one TCR beta chain in context. What it binds is unknown. The germline CDR1 and CDR2 sequences are MNHEY and SMNVEV (reference sequence). The CDR3 contains 16 residues. The germline V and J ends were trimmed by 5 bases and 0 bases, with 13 bases remaining between them. At a deep level, the assay was run. In the original processing: ImmunoSEQ output held junction-only sequences without quality scores, so filtering differed. Profiled with immunoSEQ multiplex PCR; TCRdb holds only in-frame clones, not every one. The V and J calls and the clone size are those of that table, but D and trimming were determined from the DNA. The sample lists around 2.1 million clones; nearly 97% were seen once. The sample belongs to a study of shared clonotypes between healthy human individuals. General study points: Clonotype sharing across several donors was observed for around 5% of naive CD4 clonotypes.

Material: naive CD4+ T cells sorted from blood. Described subset: CD45RA+ positively selected. This receptor was taken from a man between 18 and 35 years old in good health. The chain carries TRBV27 and TRBJ1-4; no clear D. For the CDR3, the DNA is TGTGCCAGCAGTCATATATTGACGGCAACTAATGAAAAACTGTTTTTT. This sequence encodes CASSHILTATNEKLFF.